These 31 T cell receptor beta chains were all obtained from the same sample, sequenced in a study of T-cell reconstitution after alpha-beta-depleted transplantation in children. The TCRbeta library incorporated unique molecular identifiers. Using its own MiXCR run on the PCR reads, TCRdb lists one record per CDR3 protein. There are approximately 350,000 distinct CDR3 sequences in the sample; 10% occur only once, and approximately 2.3% lies in the top ten. The starting material was PBMCs from the stem cell graft donor, obtained from the stem cell graft. All receptors come from a human donor who donated a stem cell graft to a child with acute lymphoblastic leukemia.

In this sample, this clonotype turned up a few times. The V gene is TRBV4-1, the J gene TRBJ1-1; perhaps TRBD1 as D (6 bases). CDR1 and CDR2 from the germline V gene are MGHRA and YSYEKL. Deletions cut 4 bases from V and 5 bases from J, with 11 bases between. This CDR3 spans 13 amino acids. The DNA of the CDR3 is TGCGCCAGCAGCCGCCTCACAGGGACTGAAGCTTTCTTT. The encoded protein is CASSRLTGTEAFF.

The chain joins TRBV4-1 to TRBJ2-3; 7 nucleotides align to TRBD1. Germline CDR1 is MGHRA and CDR2 is YSYEKL. The junction had 9 bases not matched to a gene; V was cut back by 6 bases and J by 0 bases. CDR3 length: 16 amino acids. CDR3 region: CASRTIRTGSTDTQYF. As DNA, the CDR3 is TGCGCCAGCAGGACCATCCGGACAGGAAGCACAGATACGCAGTATTTT.

The sample holds many counts of this clonotype. The chain employs TRBV20-1 and TRBJ2-7; 8 positions match TRBD1. With 4 bases clipped from V and 2 bases from J, the junction kept 4 bases outside the gene matches. Looked up from germline, CDR1 is DFQATT and CDR2 is SNEGSKA (reference sequence). The CDR3 length is 13 residues. The CDR3 reads CSAISDRAYEQYF. CDR3 DNA: TGCAGTGCTATCTCGGACAGGGCCTACGAGCAGTACTTC.

The chain recombines TRBV4-1 with TRBJ2-2; a weak D match, TRBD2 (5 bases). The CDR3 spans 15 residues. V was clipped by 3 bases and J by 6 bases, with 14 bases between them. In germline, CDR1 is MGHRA, CDR2 YSYEKL. CDR3 region: CASSHPKGDPGELFF. The CDR3 nucleotides read TGCGCCAGCAGCCACCCGAAGGGAGATCCCGGGGAGCTGTTTTTT.

In its sample, this clonotype was seen a few times. This chain connects TRBV27 to TRBJ1-1; D gene uncertain. The ends were cut back, 1 base at V and 1 base at J, with 10 bases in the middle. Per the germline V gene, CDR1 is MNHEY and CDR2 is SMNVEV (reference sequence). The length of the CDR3 is 15 residues. Here the CDR3 reads CASSLLPSTNTEAFF. DNA of the CDR3: TGTGCCAGCAGTTTATTGCCCTCAACGAACACTGAAGCTTTCTTT.

This clonotype turned up a few times. V and J are TRBV6-2 or TRBV6-3 and TRBJ2-7, with 7 bases lining up with TRBD1. CDR1 and CDR2 (germline): MNHEY, SVGEGT. The CDR3 runs to 13 residues. The V segment lost 4 bases and the J segment 6 bases; nucleotides outside the gene matches: 6. The CDR3 reads CASSSDTGVEQYF. As DNA, the CDR3 is TGTGCCAGCAGTTCGGATACAGGGGTCGAGCAGTACTTC.

This rearrangement joins TRBV4-3 to TRBJ2-7; D is perhaps TRBD2 (5 bases). V shed 0 bases and J shed 3 bases, with 9 bases lying between them. Germline V gene sequence: CDR1 LGHNA, CDR2 YSLEER. The CDR3 runs to 14 residues. CDR3 loop: CASSQDRDRYEQYF. The CDR3 region has the DNA TGCGCCAGCAGCCAAGATCGGGATCGCTACGAGCAGTACTTC.

This clonotype was recorded a few times. The rearrangement joins TRBV15 to TRBJ1-1, with TRBD1 as a possible D gene (6 bases). Germline V CDR1 and CDR2: LNHNV, YYDKDF (reference sequence). V lost 5 bases and J 3 bases, leaving 16 bases between the germline ends. There are 15 residues in the CDR3. The CDR3 sequence: CATSRGQRSHTEAFF. The CDR3 nucleotides are TGTGCCACCAGCCGTGGACAGAGGTCCCACACTGAAGCTTTCTTT.

The gene calls are TRBV2 and TRBJ2-5, with 8 bases aligning to TRBD1. This CDR3 is built from 15 residues. Losses at the gene ends were 2 bases for V and 5 bases for J; bases not matched to a gene: 7. Germline CDR1 is SNHLY and CDR2 is FYNNEI. The CDR3 DNA follows: TGTGCCAGCAGTGAACCAGGGGGCTCGTATGAGACCCAGTACTTC. This gives the protein CASSEPGGSYETQYF.

V usage is TRBV7-2 and J usage is TRBJ2-7, with D possibly being TRBD2 (6 bases). The CDR3 extends over 17 amino acids. V was cut by 1 base and J by 2 bases, with 18 bases left in between. CDR1 is SGHTA, CDR2 FQGNSA, per germline. CDR3 DNA: TGTGCCAGCAGCTTAGGGGGGTGGGAGGCCCCCCCCTACGAGCAGTACTTC. Its translation is CASSLGGWEAPPYEQYF.

This chain joins TRBV5-5 and TRBJ2-3, with D perhaps assigned TRBD1 or TRBD2 (5 bases each). The germline V gene encodes CDR1 SGHKS and CDR2 YYEKEE (reference sequence). This CDR3 contains 14 residues. Deletions cut 2 bases from V and 4 bases from J, with 11 bases between. CDR3 bases: TGTGCCAGCAGCTTTCTGGGGGACCCAGATACGCAGTATTTT. Translated, it gives CASSFLGDPDTQYF.

This clonotype appeared a few times. This rearrangement joins TRBV27 to TRBJ2-1; D gene uncertain. The V gene's germline CDR1 is MNHEY and CDR2 SMNVEV (reference sequence). V lost 3 bases and J lost 6, with 12 bases in between. The length of the CDR3 is 14 residues. The CDR3 DNA follows: TGTGCCAGCAGTTTTCCAGGACCCACCAATGAGCAGTTCTTC. Translation gives CASSFPGPTNEQFF.

The V call is TRBV5-1, the J call TRBJ2-1; TRBD1 matches at 10 bases. This CDR3 contains 16 residues. Per the germline V gene, CDR1 is SGHRS and CDR2 is YFSETQ. Trimming removed 4 bases from V and 1 base from J; junction bases left unmatched: 5. The chain's CDR3 is CASSQGTGESYNEQFF. The CDR3 bases are TGCGCCAGCAGCCAAGGGACAGGGGAGTCCTACAATGAGCAGTTCTTC. Full variable domain (remainder filled in from reference TRBV5-1 and TRBJ2-1): KAGVTQTPRYLIKTRGQQVTLSCSPISGHRSVSWYQQTPGQGLQFLFEYFSETQRNKGNFPGRFSGRQFSNSRSEMNVSTLELGDSALYLCASSQGTGESYNEQFFGPGTRLTVL.

V is TRBV12-3 or TRBV12-4 and J is TRBJ1-4; the D is unclear. The CDR3 contains 15 residues. The V end lost 6 bases, the J end lost 7 bases, and 18 bases lay between the germline ends. The CDR3 DNA reads TGTGCCAGCAGCCCGGTCCTGGGAGGTGGTGAAAAACTGTTTTTT. Translation: CASSPVLGGGEKLFF.

This clonotype was picked up many times. The chain uses TRBV28 and TRBJ2-7; a possible D gene is TRBD1 (6 bases). Germline lookup yields CDR1 MDHEN and CDR2 SYDVKM. This CDR3 is 13 amino acids long. V lost 5 bases, J lost 3 bases, and 11 bases lay in between. In nucleotides, the CDR3 is TGTGCCAGCAGTGTGGACAGAGACTACGAGCAGTACTTC. Amino acids: CASSVDRDYEQYF.

This clonotype came up a few times. V gene TRBV29-1 combines with J gene TRBJ2-1, with 7 bases that match TRBD2. Per the germline V gene, CDR1 is SQVTM and CDR2 is ANQGSEA. After removal of 6 bases from V and 9 bases from J, the junction contained 11 bases not matched to a gene. This CDR3 spans 13 amino acids. The CDR3 protein is CSVPGRELREQFF. CDR3 nucleotides: TGCAGCGTCCCGGGGCGGGAGTTACGTGAGCAGTTCTTC.

This clonotype was recorded only once. The rearrangement links TRBV3-1 to TRBJ2-5, with TRBD1 identical over 8 bases. CDR3 length: 13 residues. Germline V CDR1 and CDR2: LGHDT, YNNKEL (reference sequence). V dropped 6 bases and J dropped 7; count of bases not matched to a gene: 7. In DNA, the CDR3 is TGTGCCAGCAGTCAGACAGGGGAAGGGACCCAGTACTTC. It codes for CASSQTGEGTQYF.

The chain combines TRBV11-1 with TRBJ2-1; D call uncertain. In germline, CDR1 is SGHAT, CDR2 FQDESV (reference sequence). V lost 2 bases to trimming and J lost 0 bases, with 17 bases between them. This CDR3 contains 18 residues. CDR3 DNA sequence: TGTGCCAGCAGCTTATTGGCCTCCGGGCTGAGCTCCTACAATGAGCAGTTCTTC. Protein product: CASSLLASGLSSYNEQFF.

In this sample, this clonotype turned up many times. The chain carries TRBV5-1 and TRBJ2-7, with D perhaps matching TRBD2 (6 bases). Germline CDR1 and CDR2: SGHRS and YFSETQ. Trimming removed 0 bases from V and 3 bases from J, with 13 bases in between. CDR3 length equals 15 residues. The CDR3 protein is CASSLAPGAGYEQYF. CDR3 nucleotide sequence: TGCGCCAGCAGCTTGGCCCCGGGAGCGGGCTACGAGCAGTACTTC.

This clonotype was recorded many times. The chain couples TRBV10-3 to TRBJ1-2; D gene unclear. Germline V lookup: CDR1 ENHRY, CDR2 SYGVKD. The CDR3 is made up of 15 amino acids. V lost 8 bases to trimming and J lost 4 bases, with 20 bases between them. CDR3: CAIAENPGPGYGYTF. CDR3 nucleotides: TGTGCCATCGCCGAGAACCCAGGTCCTGGCTATGGCTACACCTTC.

The rearrangement links TRBV7-3 to TRBJ2-6; no clear D. CDR3 length: 17 amino acids. CDR1 SGHTA and CDR2 FQGTGA come from the germline V gene. V lost 4 bases and J 0 bases, leaving 13 bases between the germline ends. DNA of the CDR3: TGTGCCAGCAGCTCGTCCGTGAGGAGCTCTGGGGCCAACGTCCTGACTTTC. It specifies CASSSSVRSSGANVLTF.

This chain connects TRBV29-1 to TRBJ2-3; 8 nucleotides agree with TRBD1. Per germline, CDR1 SQVTM and CDR2 ANQGSEA. The CDR3 spans 20 residues. Losses at the gene ends were 1 base for V and 0 bases for J; bases not matched to a gene: 18. The CDR3 loop is CSVEVPQHNPRDRSTDTQYF. The DNA of the CDR3 is TGCAGCGTTGAAGTACCTCAGCATAACCCCCGGGACAGGAGCACAGATACGCAGTATTTT.

The sample holds a few counts of this clonotype. This chain joins TRBV27 and TRBJ1-5; no definite D call. Germline CDR1 reads MNHEY; CDR2 reads SMNVEV (reference sequence). This CDR3 has 14 residues. V was cut by 2 bases and J by 4 bases, with 9 bases left in between. CDR3 nucleotides: TGTGCCAGCAGTTTAATGGGGAAAAATCAGCCCCAGCATTTT. Residues: CASSLMGKNQPQHF.

The V and J genes are TRBV4-1 and TRBJ2-1; 9 bases fit TRBD2. J gave up 8 bases and V 2 bases, and 13 bases lay outside the gene matches. Germline V gene lookup returns CDR1 MGHRA and CDR2 YSYEKL. The CDR3 is 17 amino acids. The CDR3 protein is CASSQFEAGGRAYEQFF. The DNA of the CDR3 is TGCGCCAGCAGCCAATTCGAGGCGGGCGGGAGGGCCTATGAGCAGTTCTTC.

The chain recombines TRBV29-1 with TRBJ2-3, with D unresolved. The V gene lost 6 bases and the J gene lost 4 bases, with 2 bases spanning the gap. The CDR3 extends over 9 amino acids. Germline CDR1 reads SQVTM; CDR2 reads ANQGSEA. This CDR3 reads CSVPDTQYF. In DNA form, the CDR3 reads TGCAGCGTCCCAGATACGCAGTATTTT.

This rearrangement joins TRBV4-2 to TRBJ2-2, with TRBD1 as a possible D gene (5 bases). The germline gives CDR1 LGHNA, CDR2 YNFKEQ. The CDR3 is made up of 18 amino acids. Trimming stripped 0 bases from V and 0 bases from J, with 14 bases between. Here the CDR3 reads CASSQEWGGTANTGELFF. The CDR3 bases are TGTGCCAGCAGCCAAGAATGGGGCGGTACCGCGAACACCGGGGAGCTGTTTTTT.

Regarding this clonotype: Since a much larger clone is just one base distant, this may be a read error. The rearrangement joins TRBV9 to TRBJ2-7, with D perhaps TRBD1 (5 bases). The germline V and J ends were trimmed by 0 bases and 3 bases, with 10 bases remaining between them. Germline CDR1 is SGDLS and CDR2 is YYNGEE. The CDR3 has 14 amino acids. The CDR3 region has the DNA TGTGCCAGCAGCGTAGCAGGACATAGCTACGAGCAGTACTTC. This gives the protein CASSVAGHSYEQYF.

This clonotype was counted many times. V usage is TRBV20-1 and J usage is TRBJ2-3, with a tentative D call TRBD1 (5 bases). Germline CDR1 reads DFQATT; CDR2 reads SNEGSKA (reference sequence). The CDR3 contains 12 residues. The germline V and J ends were trimmed by 3 bases and 4 bases, with 8 bases remaining between them. The chain's CDR3 is CSASRGADTQYF. In DNA, the CDR3 is TGCAGTGCTAGTAGGGGCGCAGATACGCAGTATTTT.

This clonotype was counted only a few times. The chain recombines TRBV12-3 or TRBV12-4 with TRBJ1-5; D may be TRBD1 (6 bases). The CDR3 consists of 14 residues. V was pared by 2 bases and J by 13 bases, with 18 bases between. The CDR3 spells CASSLNAGQGTQHF. CDR3 nucleotides: TGTGCCAGCAGTTTAAATGCGGGACAAGGCACGCAGCATTTT.

This clonotype occurred a few times. The chain links TRBV12-3 or TRBV12-4 to TRBJ1-1; D gene unclear. This CDR3 is 15 amino acids long. V was trimmed by 1 base and J by 6 bases, leaving 15 bases between them. CDR3 nucleotides: TGTGCCAGCAGTTTAGATGGCAGGATAGGCTCTGAAGCTTTCTTT. Translation gives CASSLDGRIGSEAFF.

The chain uses TRBV5-4 and TRBJ1-2, with a tentative D call TRBD1 (6 bases). V was shortened by 5 bases and J by 4 bases, with 18 bases between the two germline ends. This CDR3 spans 15 amino acids. CDR1 and CDR2 (germline): SGHNT, YYREEE (reference sequence). CDR3 DNA: TGTGCCAGCAGAGCGACGGGAGGGGGTAGCTATGGCTACACCTTC. It is translated as CASRATGGGSYGYTF.